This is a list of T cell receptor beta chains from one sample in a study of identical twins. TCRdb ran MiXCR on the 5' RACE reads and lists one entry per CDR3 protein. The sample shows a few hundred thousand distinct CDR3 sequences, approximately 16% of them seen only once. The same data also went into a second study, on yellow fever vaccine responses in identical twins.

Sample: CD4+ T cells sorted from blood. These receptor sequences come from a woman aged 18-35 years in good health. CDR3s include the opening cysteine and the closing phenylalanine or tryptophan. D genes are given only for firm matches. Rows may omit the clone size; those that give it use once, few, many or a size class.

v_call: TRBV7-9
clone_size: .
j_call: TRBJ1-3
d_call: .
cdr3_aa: CASSLGQGSGNTIYF
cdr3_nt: TGTGCCAGCAGCTTAGGGCAGGGCTCCGGAAACACCATATATTTT

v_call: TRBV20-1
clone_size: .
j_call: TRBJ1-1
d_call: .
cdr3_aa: CSARDFGSNMNTEAFF
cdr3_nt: TGCAGTGCTAGAGATTTTGGCAGCAACATGAACACTGAAGCTTTCTTT

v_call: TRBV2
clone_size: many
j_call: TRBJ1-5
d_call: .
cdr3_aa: CASSGEGGGNQPQHF
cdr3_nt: TGTGCCAGCAGTGGGGAAGGAGGGGGCAATCAGCCCCAGCATTTT

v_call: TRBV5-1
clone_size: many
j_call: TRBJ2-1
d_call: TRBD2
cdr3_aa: CASSLGLTSGDNEQFF
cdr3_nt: TGCGCCAGCAGCTTGGGACTGACTAGCGGGGACAATGAGCAGTTCTTC

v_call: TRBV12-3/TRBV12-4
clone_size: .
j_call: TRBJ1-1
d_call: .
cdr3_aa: CASSLGSGYTEAFF
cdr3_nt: TGTGCCAGCAGTTTAGGCTCAGGTTACACTGAAGCTTTCTTT

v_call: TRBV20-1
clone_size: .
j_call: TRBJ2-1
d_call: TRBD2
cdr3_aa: CSAFSGSMVNEQFF
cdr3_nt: TGCAGTGCTTTTAGCGGGAGTATGGTAAATGAGCAGTTCTTC

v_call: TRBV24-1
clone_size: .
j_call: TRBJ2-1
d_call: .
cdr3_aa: CATSDPTSLTGNEQFF
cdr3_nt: TGTGCCACCAGTGATCCGACTAGTTTAACCGGCAATGAGCAGTTCTTC

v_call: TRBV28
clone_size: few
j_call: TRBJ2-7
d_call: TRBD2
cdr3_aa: CASSSPGTSVTYEQYF
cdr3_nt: TGTGCCAGCAGTTCCCCTGGGACTAGCGTAACCTACGAGCAGTACTTC

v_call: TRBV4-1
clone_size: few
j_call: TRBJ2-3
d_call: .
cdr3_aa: CASSQLGVTTDTQYF
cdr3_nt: TGCGCCAGCAGCCAACTTGGGGTCACCACAGATACGCAGTATTTT

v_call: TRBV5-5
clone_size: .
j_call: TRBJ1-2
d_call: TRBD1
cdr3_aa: CASSWDPGTGAHTF
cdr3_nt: TGTGCCAGCAGCTGGGACCCCGGGACAGGGGCCCACACCTTC

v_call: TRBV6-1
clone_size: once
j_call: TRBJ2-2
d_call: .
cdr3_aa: CASSKSRESTGELFF
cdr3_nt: TGTGCCAGCAGTAAAAGCCGGGAATCGACCGGGGAGCTGTTTTTT

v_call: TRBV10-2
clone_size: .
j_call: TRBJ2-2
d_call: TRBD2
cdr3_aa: CASTVELAGAGELFF
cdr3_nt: TGCGCCAGCACGGTTGAACTAGCGGGAGCCGGGGAGCTGTTTTTT

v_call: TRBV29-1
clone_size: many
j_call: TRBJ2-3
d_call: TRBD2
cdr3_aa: CSVLSGRGRLAGGDTQYF
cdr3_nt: TGCAGCGTTCTTAGCGGGAGAGGACGACTAGCGGGGGGTGATACGCAGTATTTT

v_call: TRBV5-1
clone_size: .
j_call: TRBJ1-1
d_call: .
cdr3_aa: CASKYPGGENTEAFF
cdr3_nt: TGCGCCAGCAAATACCCGGGGGGGGAGAACACTGAAGCTTTCTTT

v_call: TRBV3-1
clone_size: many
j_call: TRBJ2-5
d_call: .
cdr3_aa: CASSQEKLSGETQYF
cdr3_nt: TGTGCCAGCAGCCAAGAGAAGTTGTCAGGAGAGACCCAGTACTTC

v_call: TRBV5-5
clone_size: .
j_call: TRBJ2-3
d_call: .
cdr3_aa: CASSPTGAGEGTQYF
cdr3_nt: TGTGCCAGCAGCCCGACAGGTGCGGGGGAGGGTACGCAGTATTTT